A selection of T cell receptor beta chains follows, all from one sample in a study of blood T cell repertoires in COVID-19. Sequencing used immunoSEQ multiplex PCR; TCRdb keeps in-frame clones, though not all of them. The data show 150,000 to 200,000 clones, 88% seen once. The material sequenced was peripheral blood. These TCRs come from a man aged 35 to 55 with active or convalescent COVID-19. CDR3s include the opening cysteine and the closing phenylalanine or tryptophan. The order of the fields is CDR3 length, clone size, V gene, D gene, J gene, CDR3 DNA, CDR3 protein. D genes are given only for firm matches. Only part of the rows carry a size: once, few, many, or a class if the clone is expanded.

cdr3_length: 15; clone_size: .; v_call: TRBV6-6; d_call: TRBD2; j_call: TRBJ2-5; cdr3_nt: TGTGCCGTCAACCAGGACGGGGGGGCTTTCGAGACCCAGTACTTC; cdr3_aa: CAVNQDGGAFETQYF
cdr3_length: 16; clone_size: .; v_call: TRBV7-3; d_call: .; j_call: TRBJ2-1; cdr3_nt: TGTGCCAGCAGCTTCGGGGCGGGACGCTCCTACAATGAGCAGTTCTTC; cdr3_aa: CASSFGAGRSYNEQFF
cdr3_length: 15; clone_size: .; v_call: TRBV15; d_call: TRBD1; j_call: TRBJ2-3; cdr3_nt: TGTGCCACCAGCAGAGGGGACAGGACGAAAGATACGCAGTATTTT; cdr3_aa: CATSRGDRTKDTQYF
cdr3_length: 14; clone_size: .; v_call: TRBV6-5; d_call: .; j_call: TRBJ2-7; cdr3_nt: TGTGCCAGCACCCCTAGGACAGCCGGCTACGAGCAGTACTTC; cdr3_aa: CASTPRTAGYEQYF
cdr3_length: 14; clone_size: .; v_call: TRBV18; d_call: .; j_call: TRBJ1-1; cdr3_nt: TGTGCCAGCTCACCAAACGGGGAAGCGGCTGAAGCTTTCTTT; cdr3_aa: CASSPNGEAAEAFF
cdr3_length: 15; clone_size: few; v_call: TRBV19; d_call: TRBD2; j_call: TRBJ2-1; cdr3_nt: TGTGCCAGTAGTATTGGAGCGGGGAGTTACAATGAGCAGTTCTTC; cdr3_aa: CASSIGAGSYNEQFF
cdr3_length: 12; clone_size: .; v_call: TRBV11-3; d_call: .; j_call: TRBJ2-7; cdr3_nt: TGTGCCAGCAGCCGAGCGGGCTACGAGCAGTACTTC; cdr3_aa: CASSRAGYEQYF
cdr3_length: 15; clone_size: .; v_call: TRBV19; d_call: TRBD2; j_call: TRBJ2-3; cdr3_nt: TGTGCCAGTACCCAAGCGGGGGGCAGTGCGGATACGCAGTATTTT; cdr3_aa: CASTQAGGSADTQYF
cdr3_length: 13; clone_size: .; v_call: TRBV28; d_call: .; j_call: TRBJ2-7; cdr3_nt: TGTGCCAGCAGTTCTCCCCCCGCCTACGAGCAGTACTTC; cdr3_aa: CASSSPPAYEQYF
cdr3_length: 15; clone_size: once; v_call: TRBV9; d_call: TRBD1; j_call: TRBJ1-6; cdr3_nt: TGTGCCAGCAGCGTCGCCGGGACAGATAATTCACCCCTCCACTTT; cdr3_aa: CASSVAGTDNSPLHF
cdr3_length: 11; clone_size: .; v_call: TRBV12-3/TRBV12-4; d_call: TRBD1; j_call: TRBJ1-1; cdr3_nt: TGTCGGACAGGGCGAGGCACTGAAGCTTTCTTT; cdr3_aa: CRTGRGTEAFF
cdr3_length: 17; clone_size: .; v_call: TRBV5-4; d_call: TRBD1; j_call: TRBJ2-6; cdr3_nt: TGTGCCAGCAGCCTGGCCGGACAGGCCGCTGGGGCCAACGTCCTGACTTTC; cdr3_aa: CASSLAGQAAGANVLTF
cdr3_length: 13; clone_size: few; v_call: TRBV19; d_call: .; j_call: TRBJ1-4; cdr3_nt: TGTGCCAGTAGTTCCAACCCGGGTGAAAAACTGTTTTTT; cdr3_aa: CASSSNPGEKLFF
cdr3_length: 16; clone_size: once; v_call: TRBV5-4; d_call: .; j_call: TRBJ2-7; cdr3_nt: TGTGCCAGCAGCCGTTTCAGGACAAGGATAAACTACGAGCAGTACTTC; cdr3_aa: CASSRFRTRINYEQYF
cdr3_length: 16; clone_size: .; v_call: TRBV7-9; d_call: TRBD1; j_call: TRBJ1-4; cdr3_nt: TGTGCCAGCAGTTCGGGACAGAGGACTTCTAATGAAAAACTGTTTTTT; cdr3_aa: CASSSGQRTSNEKLFF
cdr3_length: 15; clone_size: .; v_call: TRBV6-1; d_call: TRBD1; j_call: TRBJ1-2; cdr3_nt: TGTGCCAGCAGTGAGGGACAGGGAGGACGCTATGGCTACACCTTC; cdr3_aa: CASSEGQGGRYGYTF
cdr3_length: 12; clone_size: few; v_call: TRBV6-5; d_call: .; j_call: TRBJ2-3; cdr3_nt: TGTGCCAGCCGGTCTGGCACAGATACGCAGTATTTT; cdr3_aa: CASRSGTDTQYF
cdr3_length: 13; clone_size: .; v_call: TRBV24-1; d_call: .; j_call: TRBJ1-1; cdr3_nt: TGTGCCACCAGTGAGAGGGATGGGACTGAAGCTTTCTTT; cdr3_aa: CATSERDGTEAFF
cdr3_length: 15; clone_size: .; v_call: TRBV7-9; d_call: TRBD2; j_call: TRBJ2-3; cdr3_nt: TGTGCCAGCAGCTATAGCGGGATAAGCACAGATACGCAGTATTTT; cdr3_aa: CASSYSGISTDTQYF
cdr3_length: 16; clone_size: once; v_call: TRBV19; d_call: TRBD2; j_call: TRBJ2-2; cdr3_nt: TGTGCCAGTATTCCCAGAGCGGGGGGGCCCACCGGGGAGCTGTTTTTT; cdr3_aa: CASIPRAGGPTGELFF
cdr3_length: 13; clone_size: .; v_call: TRBV7-6; d_call: .; j_call: TRBJ2-3; cdr3_nt: TGTGCCAGCAGCTACAGGGTTCGGGATACGCAGTATTTT; cdr3_aa: CASSYRVRDTQYF
cdr3_length: 14; clone_size: .; v_call: TRBV28; d_call: .; j_call: TRBJ2-5; cdr3_nt: TGTGCCAGCAGTCAGACAGTAGTCCAAGAGACCCAGTACTTC; cdr3_aa: CASSQTVVQETQYF
cdr3_length: 11; clone_size: .; v_call: TRBV11-1; d_call: .; j_call: TRBJ2-3; cdr3_nt: TGTGCCAGCAGCCTAACAGATACGCAGTATTTT; cdr3_aa: CASSLTDTQYF
cdr3_length: 14; clone_size: .; v_call: TRBV6-6; d_call: .; j_call: TRBJ2-7; cdr3_nt: TGTGCCAGCAGTTACAGACAGGACGCGACCGAGCAGTACTTC; cdr3_aa: CASSYRQDATEQYF
cdr3_length: 14; clone_size: .; v_call: TRBV5-1; d_call: .; j_call: TRBJ1-4; cdr3_nt: TGCGCCAGCAGCTTGTCCAGGGGCGACGAAAAACTGTTTTTT; cdr3_aa: CASSLSRGDEKLFF
cdr3_length: 12; clone_size: .; v_call: TRBV7-9; d_call: .; j_call: TRBJ1-4; cdr3_nt: TGTGCCAGCAGCATGCACACCGAAAAACTGTTTTTT; cdr3_aa: CASSMHTEKLFF
cdr3_length: 15; clone_size: .; v_call: TRBV9; d_call: TRBD2; j_call: TRBJ2-1; cdr3_nt: TGTGCCAGCAGCGCAGCGGGAGGGCAGAACAATGAGCAGTTCTTC; cdr3_aa: CASSAAGGQNNEQFF
cdr3_length: 16; clone_size: once; v_call: TRBV18; d_call: TRBD1; j_call: TRBJ1-2; cdr3_nt: TGTGCCAGCTCACCAGGGACAGGCCTCACAGGGGATGGCTACACCTTC; cdr3_aa: CASSPGTGLTGDGYTF
cdr3_length: 15; clone_size: .; v_call: TRBV5-1; d_call: TRBD1; j_call: TRBJ2-5; cdr3_nt: TGCGCCAGCAGCTCTGGACAGGGGGATTCGGAGACCCAGTACTTC; cdr3_aa: CASSSGQGDSETQYF
cdr3_length: 15; clone_size: few; v_call: TRBV3-1/TRBV3-2; d_call: .; j_call: TRBJ1-2; cdr3_nt: TGTGCCAGCAGCCCCCGGACAGCTACTAACTATGGCTACACCTTC; cdr3_aa: CASSPRTATNYGYTF
cdr3_length: 15; clone_size: .; v_call: TRBV21-1; d_call: .; j_call: TRBJ1-2; cdr3_nt: TGTGCCAGCATCAGTATGACAGGCCTACCTTATGGCTACACCTTC; cdr3_aa: CASISMTGLPYGYTF
cdr3_length: 14; clone_size: .; v_call: TRBV28; d_call: .; j_call: TRBJ1-1; cdr3_nt: TGTGCCAGCAGTTTAACCGAGTCAATCACTGAAGCTTTCTTT; cdr3_aa: CASSLTESITEAFF
cdr3_length: 12; clone_size: .; v_call: TRBV12-3/TRBV12-4; d_call: .; j_call: TRBJ1-2; cdr3_nt: TGTGCCAGCAGTTTGGGGAGGAGCGGCTACACCTTC; cdr3_aa: CASSLGRSGYTF
cdr3_length: 15; clone_size: .; v_call: TRBV9; d_call: .; j_call: TRBJ1-4; cdr3_nt: TGTGCCAGCAGCGTGACTATCGGGGTAACTGAAAAACTGTTTTTT; cdr3_aa: CASSVTIGVTEKLFF
cdr3_length: 14; clone_size: .; v_call: TRBV4-1; d_call: .; j_call: TRBJ2-2; cdr3_nt: TGCGCCAGCAGCCTCCATAGCTGGACCGGGGAGCTGTTTTTT; cdr3_aa: CASSLHSWTGELFF
cdr3_length: 14; clone_size: .; v_call: TRBV29-1; d_call: TRBD1; j_call: TRBJ2-4; cdr3_nt: TGCAGCGTTGGAGGGACAGCGAAAGAAGGCATTCAGTACTTC; cdr3_aa: CSVGGTAKEGIQYF
cdr3_length: 15; clone_size: .; v_call: TRBV14; d_call: .; j_call: TRBJ1-3; cdr3_nt: TGTGCCAGCAGCCCCCCCCCTTACTCTGGAAACACCATATATTTT; cdr3_aa: CASSPPPYSGNTIYF
cdr3_length: 13; clone_size: .; v_call: TRBV19; d_call: TRBD1; j_call: TRBJ1-6; cdr3_nt: TGTGCCAGTGGACAGGGATTAAATTCACCCCTCCACTTT; cdr3_aa: CASGQGLNSPLHF
cdr3_length: 12; clone_size: .; v_call: TRBV18; d_call: .; j_call: TRBJ2-2; cdr3_nt: TGTGCCAGCTCACCCACAGGAGGGGAGCTGTTTTTT; cdr3_aa: CASSPTGGELFF
cdr3_length: 12; clone_size: .; v_call: TRBV12-3/TRBV12-4; d_call: .; j_call: TRBJ1-1; cdr3_nt: TGTGCCAGCGCAAGTCAGGCAACTGAAGCTTTCTTT; cdr3_aa: CASASQATEAFF
cdr3_length: 17; clone_size: .; v_call: TRBV11-2; d_call: TRBD1; j_call: TRBJ2-5; cdr3_nt: TGTGCCAGCAGCTTAGATTTCGGGCAGGGGGTGTGGGAGACCCAGTACTTC; cdr3_aa: CASSLDFGQGVWETQYF
cdr3_length: 13; clone_size: few; v_call: TRBV2; d_call: .; j_call: TRBJ1-5; cdr3_nt: TGTGCCAGCAAGGGGACAAGCAATCAGCCCCAGCATTTT; cdr3_aa: CASKGTSNQPQHF
cdr3_length: 14; clone_size: .; v_call: TRBV28; d_call: TRBD1; j_call: TRBJ1-3; cdr3_nt: TGTGCCAGCAGGAAACAGGGGGCTGGAAACACCATATATTTT; cdr3_aa: CASRKQGAGNTIYF
cdr3_length: 14; clone_size: .; v_call: TRBV5-4; d_call: .; j_call: TRBJ2-3; cdr3_nt: TGTGCCAGCAGCTTCAGGGGAGGCACAGATACGCAGTATTTT; cdr3_aa: CASSFRGGTDTQYF
cdr3_length: 13; clone_size: few; v_call: TRBV5-1; d_call: .; j_call: TRBJ1-1; cdr3_nt: TGCGCCAGCAGCTTGGCGGGTTCGACTGAAGCTTTCTTT; cdr3_aa: CASSLAGSTEAFF
cdr3_length: 14; clone_size: .; v_call: TRBV7-2; d_call: TRBD2; j_call: TRBJ2-3; cdr3_nt: TGTGCCAGCAGCTTCGCGGGGGGGGAGTATACGCAGTATTTT; cdr3_aa: CASSFAGGEYTQYF
cdr3_length: 15; clone_size: .; v_call: TRBV19; d_call: TRBD2; j_call: TRBJ2-5; cdr3_nt: TGTGCCAGTAGTAAAGGTAGCGGGAGTTCAGAGACCCAGTACTTC; cdr3_aa: CASSKGSGSSETQYF
cdr3_length: 15; clone_size: .; v_call: TRBV29-1; d_call: TRBD2; j_call: TRBJ2-5; cdr3_nt: TGCAGCGTTGTCGGGACTAGCGGGGGTCAAGAGACCCAGTACTTC; cdr3_aa: CSVVGTSGGQETQYF
cdr3_length: 19; clone_size: .; v_call: TRBV6-6; d_call: TRBD1; j_call: TRBJ1-1; cdr3_nt: TGTGCCAGCAGTCCCCGGGACAGGGAATGGGGTTTGGGGAACACTGAAGCTTTCTTT; cdr3_aa: CASSPRDREWGLGNTEAFF
cdr3_length: 19; clone_size: once; v_call: TRBV4-2; d_call: TRBD2; j_call: TRBJ2-1; cdr3_nt: TGTGCCAGCAGCCAAGCCCAGCGGGAGGCCCCTAGCTCCTACAATGAGCAGTTCTTC; cdr3_aa: CASSQAQREAPSSYNEQFF
cdr3_length: 14; clone_size: .; v_call: TRBV7-2; d_call: TRBD1; j_call: TRBJ1-6; cdr3_nt: TGTGCCAGCAGCTCAGGGACAGCACATTCACCCCTCCACTTT; cdr3_aa: CASSSGTAHSPLHF
cdr3_length: 13; clone_size: .; v_call: TRBV5-4; d_call: TRBD1; j_call: TRBJ1-1; cdr3_nt: TGTGCCAGCAGAGAAGGGGGCTACACTGAAGCTTTCTTT; cdr3_aa: CASREGGYTEAFF
cdr3_length: 12; clone_size: .; v_call: TRBV27; d_call: .; j_call: TRBJ2-1; cdr3_nt: TGTGCCAGCAGTTTAGACAGATTAAAGCAGTTCTTC; cdr3_aa: CASSLDRLKQFF
cdr3_length: 17; clone_size: .; v_call: TRBV4-2; d_call: .; j_call: TRBJ1-5; cdr3_nt: TGTGCCAGCAGCCAAGAATCGAGCGGGGATGGGAGTCAGCCCCAGCATTTT; cdr3_aa: CASSQESSGDGSQPQHF
cdr3_length: 16; clone_size: .; v_call: TRBV10-2; d_call: TRBD2; j_call: TRBJ2-1; cdr3_nt: TGCGCCAGCAGTGAGTCGGGGCTAGCGGGACCCCATGAGCAGTTCTTC; cdr3_aa: CASSESGLAGPHEQFF